This T cell receptor beta chain was recovered during a study of cytomegalovirus exposure and HLA in healthy donors. The study's findings and limits: Using the classifier, cytomegalovirus status was reportedly diagnosed with high specificity and sensitivity. Overall, about 160 TCR beta chains were annotated as cytomegalovirus-associated. One variant, a missense change in DCLRE1C, was linked in a later analysis to TCR beta V- and J-gene trimming. A likely sequencing artifact accounted for one observed cluster of highly shared sequence variants.

J was trimmed by 4 bases and V by 3 bases; bases with no gene match: 10. From germline, CDR1 is SGDLS and CDR2 YYNGEE. This CDR3 has 17 residues. The primer mix had 60 Vbeta and 13 Jbeta primers. Here immunoSEQ multiplex PCR was the method, and the copy in TCRdb shows in-frame clones only, minus some. The table has approximately 140,000 clones, 79% seen once. As to this clone: Its antigen is not identified.

The sequence derives from a man aged 45-60 years in good health and CMV-seropositive. This sequence joins TRBV9 and TRBJ2-5, with 12 positions matching TRBD2. Sequencing was done on a sample of PBMCs. CDR3 nucleotide sequence: TGTGCCAGCAGCGCAACGACTAGCGGGAGTGGCCTAGAGACCCAGTACTTC. Its protein is CASSATTSGSGLETQYF.